One and the same sample provided the 21 T cell receptor beta chains below, sequenced in a study of blood T cell repertoires in COVID-19 (dated by TCRdb to 2018 to 2020). Preparation of the library involved the immunoSEQ multiplex PCR assay. Imported from immuneACCESS, the table was reduced by TCRdb to in-frame sequences with V and J called. These copies leave out some clones; in studies compared against another copy, an unresolved V gene accounts for under half, and the cause of the remainder is not known. This sample comprises more than 300,000 clones, around nine tenths of them detected only once. Together, the top ten hold more than 0.95% of the sample. The sample was PBMCs or T cells enriched from blood (not recorded which). These receptors all stem from a woman under 30 who had recovered from COVID-19.

The CDR3 DNA is TGTGCCAGCAGCCCAGGACTAGCGGGGGGCCTGAGCTCCTACAATGAGCAGTTCTTC. Encoded protein: CASSPGLAGGLSSYNEQFF. V gene TRBV7-3 combines with J gene TRBJ2-1; 14 positions agree with TRBD2. V was pared by 5 bases and J by 0 bases, with 9 bases of the junction left unmatched. The germline CDR1 and CDR2 sequences are SGHTA and FQGTGA. This CDR3 is built from 19 residues. Together with reference TRBV7-3 and TRBJ2-1, the CDR3 gives the full variable domain: GAGVSQTPSNKVTEKGKYVELRCDPISGHTALYWYRQSLGQGPEFLIYFQGTGAADDSGLPNDRFFAVRPEGSVSTLKIQRTERGDSAVYLCASSPGLAGGLSSYNEQFFGPGTRLTVL.

This clone was counted a few times. V usage is TRBV3-1 (or the pseudogene TRBV3-2) and J usage is TRBJ2-5; 10 bases align to TRBD2. V was clipped by 3 bases and J by 1 base; unmatched bases: 8. CDR1 is LGHDT and CDR2 is YNNKEL in the germline V gene (reference sequence). This CDR3 is 17 amino acids long. CDR3 amino acids: CASSQSRTSGLQETQYF. The CDR3 region has the DNA TGTGCCAGCAGCCAGTCCCGGACTAGCGGCCTCCAAGAGACCCAGTACTTC.

The chain is built from TRBV29-1 and TRBJ2-7, with TRBD2 matching over 7 bases. Germline CDR1 reads SQVTM; CDR2 reads ANQGSEA. Unmatched junction bases numbered 8, after V lost 1 base and J lost 2 bases. The CDR3 is 15 amino acids. CDR3 in DNA: TGCAGCGTTGAAGTGGACTCCGGGACTACCTACGAGCAGTACTTC. Translated, it gives CSVEVDSGTTYEQYF.

CDR3 loop: CAISEIQEEGGPQPQHF. The CDR3 DNA follows: TGTGCCATCAGTGAAATACAGGAAGAAGGGGGACCTCAGCCCCAGCATTTT. This rearrangement joins TRBV10-3 to TRBJ1-5, with TRBD1 as a possible D gene (6 bases). The CDR3 runs 17 residues. V lost 3 bases to trimming and J lost 6 bases, with 21 bases between them. Germline V gene lookup returns CDR1 ENHRY and CDR2 SYGVKD.

In nucleotides, the CDR3 is TGTGCCAGCAGCCCCAAAGAGCTGGGGGCGCTTCCCGGGGAGCTGTTTTTT. This gives the protein CASSPKELGALPGELFF. The rearrangement joins TRBV3-1 (or the pseudogene TRBV3-2) to TRBJ2-2; tentative D call: TRBD1 (6 bases). CDR3 length: 17 amino acids. V shed 4 bases and J shed 6 bases, with 21 bases lying between them. The germline V gene has CDR1 LGHDT and CDR2 YNNKEL (reference sequence).

The chain links TRBV5-1 to TRBJ2-7, with 7 positions matching TRBD2. Germline assignment: CDR1 SGHRS and CDR2 YFSETQ. V lost 0 bases and J lost 7; bases outside the gene matches: 10. This CDR3 contains 15 residues. CDR3 nucleotides: TGCGCCAGCAGCTTGGAGGGACCAAAAGCGGGGGAGCAGTACTTC. As protein: CASSLEGPKAGEQYF.

The J gene is TRBJ2-1, the V gene TRBV14; 14 bases align to TRBD2. CDR1 and CDR2 (germline): SGHDN, FVKESK. V lost 3 bases and J lost 2; bases outside the gene matches: 6. The CDR3 runs 18 residues. The CDR3 DNA reads TGTGCCAGCAGCCAGGGACTAGCGGGGGCCCTAACCTACAATGAGCAGTTCTTC. Translated: CASSQGLAGALTYNEQFF.

The J gene is TRBJ2-7, the V gene TRBV7-9, with a tentative D call TRBD2 (5 bases). The V gene's germline CDR1 is SEHNR and CDR2 FQNEAQ (reference sequence). CDR3 length equals 14 residues. Trimming cost V 4 bases and J 3 bases, with 13 bases left between them. Here the CDR3 DNA reads TGTGCCAGCAGCTCGGTCGGGGTAGGCTACGAGCAGTACTTC. Translated, it gives CASSSVGVGYEQYF.

The chain has TRBV11-2 and TRBJ1-3; D remains unclear. Germline CDR1 and CDR2: SGHAT and FQNNGV. V was trimmed by 5 bases and J by 1 base, leaving 9 bases between them. The CDR3 totals 14 residues. Here the CDR3 reads CASSPSGSGNTIYF. The DNA for the CDR3 is TGTGCCAGCAGCCCCAGCGGGTCTGGAAACACCATATATTTT.

The CDR3: CASSQGGAASGETQYF. The CDR3 DNA reads TGTGCCAGCAGCCAAGGAGGCGCGGCTAGCGGAGAGACCCAGTACTTC. V usage is TRBV3-1 (or the pseudogene TRBV3-2) and J usage is TRBJ2-5; 7 positions agree with TRBD2. The CDR3 totals 16 residues. CDR1 and CDR2 from the germline V gene are LGHDT and YNNKEL (reference sequence). J was trimmed by 4 bases and V by 1 base; bases with no gene match: 9.

The chain's CDR3 is CASSPRTSGTQETQYF. The CDR3 DNA is TGTGCCAGCAGCCCCCGGACTAGCGGGACTCAAGAGACCCAGTACTTC. V and J are TRBV7-2 and TRBJ2-5; 12 bases align to TRBD2. Germline CDR1 reads SGHTA; CDR2 reads FQGNSA. V dropped 5 bases and J dropped 2; count of bases not matched to a gene: 6. The CDR3 covers 16 residues.

The V gene is TRBV21-1, the J gene TRBJ1-6. TRBV21-1 counts as a pseudogene. The CDR3 extends over 16 amino acids. CDR3 residues: CASSAGARGKGSPLHF. CDR3 DNA: TGTGCCAGCAGCGCCGGTGCACGGGGGAAGGGTTCACCCCTCCACTTT.

As for this clone: Since a much larger clone is just one base distant, this may be a read error. Other DNA sequences in this sample translate to the same CDR3. J is TRBJ1-2 and V is TRBV7-9; 8 bases are a match to TRBD1. Trimming took 1 base from V and 5 from J; bases not matched to a gene: 3. The CDR3 is 14 residues long. Germline V gives CDR1 SEHNR, CDR2 FQNEAQ (reference sequence). CDR3 amino acids: CASSLGTGRYGYTF. Here the CDR3 DNA reads TGTGCCAGCAGCTTAGGGACAGGGAGGTATGGCTACACCTTC.

The chain uses TRBV10-3 and TRBJ2-1; a weak D match, TRBD2 (5 bases). Germline CDR1 reads ENHRY; CDR2 reads SYGVKD. V gave up 1 base and J gave up 3 bases, with 10 bases separating them. There are 15 residues in the CDR3. Here the CDR3 DNA reads TGTGCCATCAGTGAGTACTTCGGGATCTACAATGAGCAGTTCTTC. It codes for CAISEYFGIYNEQFF.

Turning to this clone: Its ends do not fully match the called genes, so a read error is possible. V and J are TRBV28 and TRBJ2-7; 9 bases are a match to TRBD1. Looked up from germline, CDR1 is MDHEN and CDR2 is SYDVKM. The CDR3 extends over 15 amino acids. The CDR3 DNA is TGTGCCAGCAGTTTACCGGGACAGGGCTCCCACGAGCAGTACTTC. Protein product: CASSLPGQGSHEQYF.

This clone was seen more than once but under ten times. The chain combines TRBV25-1 with TRBJ1-5; TRBD1 might be the D (6 bases). Germline CDR1 is MGHDK and CDR2 is SYGVNS. The CDR3 contains 15 residues. Trimming took off 3 bases at V and 1 base at J, with 10 bases between the two ends. The CDR3 region is CASSDRDISNQPQHF. CDR3 nucleotides: TGTGCCAGCAGTGATAGGGACATCAGCAATCAGCCCCAGCATTTT.

The CDR3 DNA reads TGCGCCAGCAGGAAGGGGGGACTAGTAGTAGAGACCCAGTACTTC. Protein product: CASRKGGLVVETQYF. The gene calls are TRBV10-2 and TRBJ2-5; 8 nucleotides line up with TRBD2. The CDR3 length is 15 residues. After removal of 6 bases from V and 4 bases from J, the junction contained 10 bases not matched to a gene. CDR1 WSHSY and CDR2 SAAADI come from the germline V gene.

The chain has TRBV10-3 and TRBJ2-2; 10 bases map to TRBD1. CDR3 length: 17 residues. The V segment lost 10 bases and the J segment 4 bases; nucleotides outside the gene matches: 15. Germline V gene data show CDR1 as ENHRY and CDR2 as SYGVKD. The CDR3 nucleotides are TGTGCCACCACCTCTCGGACAGGGGGAAAGGGCACCGGGGAGCTGTTTTTT. Translation: CATTSRTGGKGTGELFF.

The chain links TRBV5-1 to TRBJ1-1, with TRBD1 matching 11 bases. V shed 4 bases, J shed 5 bases, and the junction held 7 bases outside the gene matches. Germline V gives CDR1 SGHRS, CDR2 YFSETQ. CDR3 length: 15 residues. The DNA for the CDR3 is TGCGCCAGCAGCCCCGGACAGGGGGCTTTGACTGAAGCTTTCTTT. It is translated as CASSPGQGALTEAFF. Together with reference TRBV5-1 and TRBJ1-1, the CDR3 gives the full variable domain: KAGVTQTPRYLIKTRGQQVTLSCSPISGHRSVSWYQQTPGQGLQFLFEYFSETQRNKGNFPGRFSGRQFSNSRSEMNVSTLELGDSALYLCASSPGQGALTEAFFGQGTRLTVV.

The genes are TRBV19 and TRBJ2-7; D is undetermined. CDR1 LNHDA and CDR2 SQIVND come from the germline V gene (reference sequence). This CDR3 comprises 13 residues. V was cut by 5 bases and J by 2 bases, with 10 bases left in between. Here the CDR3 reads CASSPEAAYEQYF. CDR3 DNA: TGTGCCAGTAGTCCCGAGGCCGCCTACGAGCAGTACTTC.

CDR3 region: CASSRSYNEQFF. For the CDR3, the DNA is TGTGCCAGCAGTCGGTCTTACAATGAGCAGTTCTTC. The V and J genes are TRBV27 and TRBJ2-1; no clear D. Germline values: CDR1 MNHEY, CDR2 SMNVEV (reference sequence). V lost 5 bases and J lost 4, with 6 bases in between. The CDR3 has 12 amino acids.